This section outlines one T cell receptor beta chain sequence together with its context. What it binds is not known. The data derive from a study of cytomegalovirus exposure and HLA in healthy donors. Whole-study results and caveats: For presence/absence analyses, sequencing depth was assumed to be roughly uniform across donors.

The CDR3 is 15 residues long. V was pared by 6 bases and J by 0 bases, with 12 bases between. Germline V gene data show CDR1 as SNHLY and CDR2 as FYNNEI. PCR amplification relied on 60 Vbeta primers (plus 13 Jbeta primers). The method was immunoSEQ multiplex PCR; TCRdb's version includes in-frame clones alone and lacks a portion of them. The sample records fewer than 200,000 clones, approximately 78% being singletons. The origin of this receptor is a woman aged 30 to 39 in good health and CMV-seropositive. The rearrangement links TRBV2 to TRBJ1-5; perhaps TRBD1 as D (5 bases). The material sequenced was PBMCs. CDR3 sequence: CASSVGRGSNQPQHF. The DNA of the CDR3 is TGTGCCAGCAGCGTAGGGAGGGGTAGCAATCAGCCCCAGCATTTT. Drawing the rest from reference TRBV2 and TRBJ1-5, the complete variable domain is EPEVTQTPSHQVTQMGQEVILRCVPISNHLYFYWYRQILGQKVEFLVSFYNNEISEKSEIFDDQFSVERPDGSNFTLKIRSTKLEDSAMYFCASSVGRGSNQPQHFGDGTRLSIL.